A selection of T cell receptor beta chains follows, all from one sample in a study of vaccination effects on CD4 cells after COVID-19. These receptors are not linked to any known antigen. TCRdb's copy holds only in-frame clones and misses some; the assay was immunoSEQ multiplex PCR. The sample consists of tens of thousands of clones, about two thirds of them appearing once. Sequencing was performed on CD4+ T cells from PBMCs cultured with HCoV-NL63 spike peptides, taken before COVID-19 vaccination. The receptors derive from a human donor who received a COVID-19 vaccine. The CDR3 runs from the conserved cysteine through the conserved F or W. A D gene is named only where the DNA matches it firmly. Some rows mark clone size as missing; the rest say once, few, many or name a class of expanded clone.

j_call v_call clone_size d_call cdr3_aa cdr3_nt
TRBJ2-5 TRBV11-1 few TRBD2 CASSPAGAKQTQYF TGTGCCAGCAGCCCGGCGGGAGCGAAGCAGACCCAGTACTTC
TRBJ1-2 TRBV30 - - CAWATGPQGAGYTF TGTGCCTGGGCGACGGGCCCGCAAGGGGCTGGCTACACCTTC
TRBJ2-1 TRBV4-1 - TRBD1 CASSPGTGKVRMSSYNEQFF TGCGCCAGCAGCCCCGGGACAGGGAAGGTAAGGATGAGCTCCTACAATGAGCAGTTCTTC
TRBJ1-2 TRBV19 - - CASSNPTGRGGYTF TGTGCCAGTAGTAACCCCACAGGCCGGGGTGGCTACACCTTC
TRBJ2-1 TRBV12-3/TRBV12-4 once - CASSFRDPPIF TGTGCCAGCAGTTTCAGGGACCCCCCGATCTTC
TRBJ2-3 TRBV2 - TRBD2 CASSAGTRSDTQYF TGTGCCAGCAGTGCCGGGACTAGATCCGATACGCAGTATTTT
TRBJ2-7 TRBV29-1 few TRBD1 CSVALDRGDEQYF TGCAGCGTTGCCCTCGACAGGGGGGACGAGCAGTACTTC
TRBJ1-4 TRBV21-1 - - CASEGQGYEKLFF TGTGCCAGCGAGGGACAGGGATATGAAAAACTGTTTTTT
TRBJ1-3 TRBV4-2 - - CASSQAGRGSTSGNTIYF TGTGCCAGCAGCCAAGCGGGGAGGGGTTCAACTTCTGGAAACACCATATATTTT
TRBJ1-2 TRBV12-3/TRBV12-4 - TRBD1 CASSMFGDRGYTF TGTGCCAGCAGTATGTTTGGGGACAGGGGCTACACCTTC
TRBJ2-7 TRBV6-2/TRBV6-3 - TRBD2 CASSTSGSRYEQYF TGTGCCAGCAGCACTAGCGGGAGTAGGTACGAGCAGTACTTC
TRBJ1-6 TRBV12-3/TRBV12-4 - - CASTILDSPLHF TGTGCCAGCACTATATTGGATTCACCCCTCCACTTT
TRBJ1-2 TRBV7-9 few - CASSLAGGVYGYTF TGTGCCAGCAGCTTAGCGGGTGGGGTCTATGGCTACACCTTC
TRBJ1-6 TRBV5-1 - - CASRGRGWDSPLHF TGCGCCAGCAGGGGTAGGGGATGGGATTCACCCCTCCACTTT
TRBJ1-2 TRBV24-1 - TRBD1 CATSDGLQGRGGYTF TGTGCCACCAGTGATGGATTACAGGGGAGGGGAGGCTACACCTTC
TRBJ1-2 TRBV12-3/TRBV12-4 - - CASSLRVNYGYTF TGTGCCAGCAGTTTAAGGGTCAACTATGGCTACACCTTC
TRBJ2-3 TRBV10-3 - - CAISDRQFTDTQYF TGTGCCATCAGTGATCGGCAGTTCACAGATACGCAGTATTTT
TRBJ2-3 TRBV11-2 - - CASSLTSRPWDTQYF TGTGCCAGCAGCCTTACTAGCCGCCCGTGGGATACGCAGTATTTT
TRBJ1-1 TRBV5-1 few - CASSLEGNTEAFF TGCGCCAGCAGCTTGGAGGGGAACACTGAAGCTTTCTTT
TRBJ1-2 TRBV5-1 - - CASSLGGGSNYGYTF TGCGCCAGCAGCTTGGGTGGCGGGTCCAACTATGGCTACACCTTC
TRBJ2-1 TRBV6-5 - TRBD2 CASSYFPGGDNEQFF TGTGCCAGCAGTTACTTTCCGGGGGGGGACAATGAGCAGTTCTTC
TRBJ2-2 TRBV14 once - CASSRSLAGTGELFF TGTGCCAGCAGCCGAAGCCTAGCTGGCACCGGGGAGCTGTTTTTT
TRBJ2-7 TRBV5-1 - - CASSPRPTRIDEQYF TGCGCCAGCAGCCCCCGTCCCACTCGGATCGACGAGCAGTACTTC
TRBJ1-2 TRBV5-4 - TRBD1 CASSLVDRAYGYTF TGTGCCAGCAGCTTGGTTGACAGGGCCTATGGCTACACCTTC
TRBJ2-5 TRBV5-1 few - CASSFRFVGMMETQYF TGCGCCAGCAGCTTTCGGTTCGTGGGGATGATGGAGACCCAGTACTTC
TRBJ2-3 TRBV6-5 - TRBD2 CASSYSRLAGTDTQYF TGTGCCAGCAGTTACTCGCGCCTAGCGGGGACAGATACGCAGTATTTT
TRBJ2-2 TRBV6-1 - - CASSETFVGELFF TGTGCCAGCAGTGAAACTTTTGTTGGGGAGCTGTTTTTT
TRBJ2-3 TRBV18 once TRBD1 CASSPRQGPDTQYF TGTGCCAGCTCACCTAGACAGGGCCCAGATACGCAGTATTTT